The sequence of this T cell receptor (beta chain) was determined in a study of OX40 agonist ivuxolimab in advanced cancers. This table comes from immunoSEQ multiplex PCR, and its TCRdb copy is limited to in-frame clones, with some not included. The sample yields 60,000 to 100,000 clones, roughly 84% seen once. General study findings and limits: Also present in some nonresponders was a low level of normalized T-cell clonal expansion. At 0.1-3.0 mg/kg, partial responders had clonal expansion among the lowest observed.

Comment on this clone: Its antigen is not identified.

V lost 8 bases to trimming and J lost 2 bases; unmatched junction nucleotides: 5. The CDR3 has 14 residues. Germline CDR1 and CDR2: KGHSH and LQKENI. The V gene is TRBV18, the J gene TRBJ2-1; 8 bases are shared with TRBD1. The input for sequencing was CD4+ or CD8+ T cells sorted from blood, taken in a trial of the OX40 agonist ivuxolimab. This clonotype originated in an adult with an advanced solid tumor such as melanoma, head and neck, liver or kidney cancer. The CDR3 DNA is TGTGCCAGCCTCGGACAGGGCGCCTACAATGAGCAGTTCTTC. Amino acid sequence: CASLGQGAYNEQFF. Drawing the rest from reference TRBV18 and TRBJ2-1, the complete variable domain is NAGVMQNPRHLVRRRGQEARLRCSPMKGHSHVYWYRQLPEEGLKFMVYLQKENIIDESGMPKERFSAEFPKEGPSILRIQQVVRGDSAAYFCASLGQGAYNEQFFGPGTRLTVL.